The entry below describes one TCR beta chain. The sample belongs to a study of technical replicates of blood from a handful of donors. Method: immunoSEQ multiplex PCR; TCRdb's copy keeps in-frame clones and lacks some. The repertoire has fewer than 85,000 clones, around 94% of them found once; the top ten carry 0.25% to 0.3%. V lost 1 base and J 2 bases, leaving 11 bases between the germline ends. CDR1 is MNHEY and CDR2 is SVGAGI in the germline V gene. The length of the CDR3 is 15 residues. The chain carries TRBV6-5 and TRBJ2-5; possible D gene TRBD1, 6 bases. This TCR came from a human donor in good health. Source material: T cells isolated from PBMCs. In nucleotides, the CDR3 is TGTGCCAGCAGTTACTTACAGGGATCGCAAGAGACCCAGTACTTC. It codes for CASSYLQGSQETQYF.